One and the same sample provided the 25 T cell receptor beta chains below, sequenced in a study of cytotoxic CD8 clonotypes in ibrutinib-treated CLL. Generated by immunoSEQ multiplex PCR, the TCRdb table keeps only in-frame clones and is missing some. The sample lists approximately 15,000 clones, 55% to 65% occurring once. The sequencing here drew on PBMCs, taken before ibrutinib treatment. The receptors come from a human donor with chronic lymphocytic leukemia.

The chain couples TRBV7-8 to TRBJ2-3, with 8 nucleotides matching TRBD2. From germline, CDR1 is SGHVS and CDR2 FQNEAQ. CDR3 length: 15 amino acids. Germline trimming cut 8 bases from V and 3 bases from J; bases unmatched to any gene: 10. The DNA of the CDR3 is TGTGCCAGCTCCCCCGGGGGGGGTTGGACAGATACGCAGTATTTT. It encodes CASSPGGGWTDTQYF.

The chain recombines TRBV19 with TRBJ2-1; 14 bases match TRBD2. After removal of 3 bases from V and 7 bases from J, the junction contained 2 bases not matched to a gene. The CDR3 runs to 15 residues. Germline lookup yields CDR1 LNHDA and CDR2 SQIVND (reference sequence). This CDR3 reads CASSIWTSGGNEQFF. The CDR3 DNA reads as TGTGCCAGTAGTATCTGGACTAGCGGGGGGAATGAGCAGTTCTTC.

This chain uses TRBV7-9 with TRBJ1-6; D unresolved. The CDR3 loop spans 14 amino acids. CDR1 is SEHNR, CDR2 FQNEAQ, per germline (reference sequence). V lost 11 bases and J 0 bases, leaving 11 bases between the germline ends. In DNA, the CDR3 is TGTGCCTCTTCTTGGGACTCCTATAATTCACCCCTCCACTTT. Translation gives CASSWDSYNSPLHF.

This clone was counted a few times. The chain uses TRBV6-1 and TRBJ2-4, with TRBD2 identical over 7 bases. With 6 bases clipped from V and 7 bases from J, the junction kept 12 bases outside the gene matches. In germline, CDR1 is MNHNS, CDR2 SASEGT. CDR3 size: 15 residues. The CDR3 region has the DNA TGTGCCAGCAGGTCCAGGGAGGGACCTCTTAACATTCAGTACTTC. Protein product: CASRSREGPLNIQYF.

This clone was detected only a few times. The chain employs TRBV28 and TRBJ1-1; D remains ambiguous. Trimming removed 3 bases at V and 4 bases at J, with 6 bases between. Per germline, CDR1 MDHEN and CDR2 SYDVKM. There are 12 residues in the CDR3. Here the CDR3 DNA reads TGTGCCAGCAGTTTGTTGGGCACTGAAGCTTTCTTT. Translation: CASSLLGTEAFF.

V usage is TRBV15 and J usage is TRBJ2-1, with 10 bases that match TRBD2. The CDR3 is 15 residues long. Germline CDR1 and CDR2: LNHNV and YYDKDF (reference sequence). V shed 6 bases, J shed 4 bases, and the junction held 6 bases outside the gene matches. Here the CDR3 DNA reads TGTGCCACCAGGGATTTAGCGGGAGGTTACAATGAGCAGTTCTTC. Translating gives CATRDLAGGYNEQFF.

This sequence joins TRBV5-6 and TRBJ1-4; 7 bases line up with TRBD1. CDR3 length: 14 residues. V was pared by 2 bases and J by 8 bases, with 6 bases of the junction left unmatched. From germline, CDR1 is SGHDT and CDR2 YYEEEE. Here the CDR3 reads CASSFEGAPEKLFF. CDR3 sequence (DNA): TGTGCCAGCAGCTTCGAGGGGGCGCCGGAAAAACTGTTTTTT.

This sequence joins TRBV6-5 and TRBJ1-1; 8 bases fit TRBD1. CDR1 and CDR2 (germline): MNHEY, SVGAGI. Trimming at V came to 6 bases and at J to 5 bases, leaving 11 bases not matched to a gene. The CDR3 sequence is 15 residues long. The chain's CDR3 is CASRPVNTGGTEAFF. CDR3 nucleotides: TGTGCCAGCAGACCCGTGAACACAGGGGGGACTGAAGCTTTCTTT.

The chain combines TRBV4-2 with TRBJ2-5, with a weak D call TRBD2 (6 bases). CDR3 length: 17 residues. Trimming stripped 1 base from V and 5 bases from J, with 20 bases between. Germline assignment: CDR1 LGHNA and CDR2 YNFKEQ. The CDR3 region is CASSQGAVGGGEETQYF. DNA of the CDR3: TGTGCCAGCAGCCAAGGGGCCGTCGGGGGAGGCGAGGAGACCCAGTACTTC.

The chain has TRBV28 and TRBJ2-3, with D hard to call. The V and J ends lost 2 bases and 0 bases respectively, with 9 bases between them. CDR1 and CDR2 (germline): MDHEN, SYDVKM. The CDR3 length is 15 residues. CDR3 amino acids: CASSLRRLSTDTQYF. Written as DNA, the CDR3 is TGTGCCAGCAGTTTACGGCGGCTAAGCACAGATACGCAGTATTTT.

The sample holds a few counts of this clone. The CDR3 here is CAITFGGQSTEAFF. In DNA form, the CDR3 reads TGTGCCATCACTTTCGGGGGCCAGAGCACTGAAGCTTTCTTT. The rearrangement links TRBV10-3 to TRBJ1-1; the D gene is possibly TRBD1 (6 bases). CDR1 is ENHRY and CDR2 is SYGVKD in the germline V gene. Between the trimmed V and J ends, which lost 7 bases and 4 bases, there was a span of 16 bases. The CDR3 is made up of 14 amino acids.

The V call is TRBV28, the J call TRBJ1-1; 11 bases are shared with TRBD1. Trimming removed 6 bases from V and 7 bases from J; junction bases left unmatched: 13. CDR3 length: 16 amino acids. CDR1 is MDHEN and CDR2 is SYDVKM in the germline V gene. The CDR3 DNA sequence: TGTGCCAGCAGAGTTTGGGACGGGACAGGGGGAAATGAAGCTTTCTTT. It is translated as CASRVWDGTGGNEAFF.

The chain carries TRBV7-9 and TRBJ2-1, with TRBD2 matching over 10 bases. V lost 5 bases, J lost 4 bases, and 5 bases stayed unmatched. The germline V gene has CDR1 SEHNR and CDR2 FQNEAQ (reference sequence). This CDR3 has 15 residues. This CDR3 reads CASSLTSGEYNEQFF. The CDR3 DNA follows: TGTGCCAGCAGCCTAACTAGCGGGGAATACAATGAGCAGTTCTTC.

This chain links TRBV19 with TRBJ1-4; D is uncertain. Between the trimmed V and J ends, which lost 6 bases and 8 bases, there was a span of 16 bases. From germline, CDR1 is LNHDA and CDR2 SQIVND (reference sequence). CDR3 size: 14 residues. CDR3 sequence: CASSVTGVEEKLFF. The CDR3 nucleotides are TGTGCCAGTAGCGTCACGGGTGTTGAAGAAAAACTGTTTTTT. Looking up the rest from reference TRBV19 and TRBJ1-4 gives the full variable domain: DGGITQSPKYLFRKEGQNVTLSCEQNLNHDAMYWYRQDPGQGLRLIYYSQIVNDFQKGDIAEGYSVSREKKESFPLTVTSAQKNPTAFYLCASSVTGVEEKLFFGSGTQLSVL.

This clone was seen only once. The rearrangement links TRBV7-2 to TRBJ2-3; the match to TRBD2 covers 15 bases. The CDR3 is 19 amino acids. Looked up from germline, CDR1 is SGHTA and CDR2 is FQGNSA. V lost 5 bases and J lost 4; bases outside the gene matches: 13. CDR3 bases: TGTGCCAGCAGCCATGCCTCCGGGACTAGCGGGGGGTACGCAGATACGCAGTATTTT. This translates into CASSHASGTSGGYADTQYF. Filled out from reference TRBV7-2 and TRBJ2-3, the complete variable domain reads GAGVSQSPSNKVTEKGKDVELRCDPISGHTALYWYRQSLGQGLEFLIYFQGNSAPDKSGLPSDRFSAERTGGSVSTLTIQRTQQEDSAVYLCASSHASGTSGGYADTQYFGPGTRLTVL.

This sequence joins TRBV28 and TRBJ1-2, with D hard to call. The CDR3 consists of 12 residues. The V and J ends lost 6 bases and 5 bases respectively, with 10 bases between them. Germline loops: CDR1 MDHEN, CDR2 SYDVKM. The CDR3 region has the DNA TGTGCCAGCAGGACGCCGCCTTATGGCTACACCTTC. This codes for CASRTPPYGYTF.

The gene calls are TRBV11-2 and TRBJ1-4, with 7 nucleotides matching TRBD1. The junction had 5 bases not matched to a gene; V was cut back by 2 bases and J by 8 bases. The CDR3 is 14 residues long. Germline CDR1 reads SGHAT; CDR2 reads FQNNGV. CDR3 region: CASSLYPRGEKLFF. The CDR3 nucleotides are TGTGCCAGCAGCTTATATCCCAGGGGGGAAAAACTGTTTTTT. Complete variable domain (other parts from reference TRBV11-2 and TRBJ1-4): EAGVAQSPRYKIIEKRQSVAFWCNPISGHATLYWYQQILGQGPKLLIQFQNNGVVDDSQLPKDRFSAERLKGVDSTLKIQPAKLEDSAVYLCASSLYPRGEKLFFGSGTQLSVL.

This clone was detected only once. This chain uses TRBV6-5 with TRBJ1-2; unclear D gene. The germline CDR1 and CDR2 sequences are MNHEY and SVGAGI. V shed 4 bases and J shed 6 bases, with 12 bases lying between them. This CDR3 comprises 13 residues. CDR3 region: CASSSHELNGYTF. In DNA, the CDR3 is TGTGCCAGCAGTTCCCATGAGTTGAATGGCTACACCTTC.

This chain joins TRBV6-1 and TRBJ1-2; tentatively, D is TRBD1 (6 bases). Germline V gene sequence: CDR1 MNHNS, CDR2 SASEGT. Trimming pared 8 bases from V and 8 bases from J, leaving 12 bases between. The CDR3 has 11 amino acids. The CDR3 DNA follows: TGTGCCAGCTCAGGGGTGGAGGGCTACACCTTC. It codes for CASSGVEGYTF.

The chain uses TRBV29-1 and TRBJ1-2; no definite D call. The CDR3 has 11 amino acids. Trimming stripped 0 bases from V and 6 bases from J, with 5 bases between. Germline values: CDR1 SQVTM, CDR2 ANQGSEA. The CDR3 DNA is TGCAGCGTTGAAGACCCAAATGGCTACACCTTC. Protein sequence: CSVEDPNGYTF.

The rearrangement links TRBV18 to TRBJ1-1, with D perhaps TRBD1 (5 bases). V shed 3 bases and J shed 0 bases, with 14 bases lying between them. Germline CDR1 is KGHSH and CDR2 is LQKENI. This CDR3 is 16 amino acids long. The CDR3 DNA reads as TGTGCCAGCTCACCGGCGGGAGGGACCTTGAACACTGAAGCTTTCTTT. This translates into CASSPAGGTLNTEAFF.

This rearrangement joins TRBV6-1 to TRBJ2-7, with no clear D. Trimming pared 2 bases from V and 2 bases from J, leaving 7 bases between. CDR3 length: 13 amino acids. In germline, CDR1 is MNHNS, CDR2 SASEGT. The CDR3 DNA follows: TGTGCCAGCAGTGAAATTAGCCCCTACGAGCAGTACTTC. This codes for CASSEISPYEQYF.

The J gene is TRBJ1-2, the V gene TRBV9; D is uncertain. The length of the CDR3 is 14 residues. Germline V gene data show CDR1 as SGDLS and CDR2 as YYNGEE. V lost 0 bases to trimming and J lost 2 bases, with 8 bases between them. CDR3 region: CASSVVSGNYGYTF. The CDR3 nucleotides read TGTGCCAGCAGCGTAGTGTCTGGGAACTATGGCTACACCTTC.

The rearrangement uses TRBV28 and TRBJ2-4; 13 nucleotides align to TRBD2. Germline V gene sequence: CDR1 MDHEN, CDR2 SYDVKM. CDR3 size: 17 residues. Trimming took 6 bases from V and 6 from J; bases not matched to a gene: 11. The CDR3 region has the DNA TGTGCCAGCAGGTCACACACTAGCGGGAGGGCCGCAAACATTCAGTACTTC. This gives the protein CASRSHTSGRAANIQYF.

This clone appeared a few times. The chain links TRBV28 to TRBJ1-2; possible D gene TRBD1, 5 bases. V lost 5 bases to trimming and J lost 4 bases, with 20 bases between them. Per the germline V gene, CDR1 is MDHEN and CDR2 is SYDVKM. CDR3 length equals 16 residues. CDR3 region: CASSRPNLRVRYGYTF. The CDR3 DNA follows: TGTGCCAGCAGTCGCCCCAACCTCAGGGTTCGCTATGGCTACACCTTC.